This is a list of T cell receptor beta chains from one sample in a study of shared clonotypes between healthy human individuals. Clones were read by immunoSEQ multiplex PCR, and TCRdb kept only the in-frame ones, dropping some. The sample yields around 2.5 million clones, roughly 93% seen once. The sequenced material came from naive CD4+ T cells from PBMCs. The receptors were sampled from a man between 18 and 35 years old in good health. Some clones in this sample may be carry-over from other donors' samples. Both conserved end residues are part of each CDR3. The D gene is left open where the match is weak. Expanded clones get a size class; other rows say once, few or many, or leave the size out.

cdr3_nt,cdr3_aa,clone_size,j_call,v_call,d_call
TGCGCCAGCAGTGTTGGTGGGAATAGCAATCAGCCCCAGCATTTT,CASSVGGNSNQPQHF,few,TRBJ1-5,TRBV10-1,-
TGCAGCGTTGGGGGTAGGCAGGGCTTCGGCAATGAGCAGTTCTTC,CSVGGRQGFGNEQFF,-,TRBJ2-1,TRBV29-1,-
TGTGCCAGCAGCCAACCTAGAAGTCGGGCAGGTTCCGGGGAGCTGTTTTTT,CASSQPRSRAGSGELFF,-,TRBJ2-2,TRBV11-2,-
TGTGCCAGCAGTTCGGGAGGGGGCTTCACTGAAGCTTTCTTT,CASSSGGGFTEAFF,-,TRBJ1-1,TRBV6-5,TRBD1
TGTGCCAGCAGTAGGAGAGACAGTCTCAATCAGCCCCAGCATTTT,CASSRRDSLNQPQHF,-,TRBJ1-5,TRBV28,-
TGTACCTGGAGTGCTCGGACAGCTCGCCCTGGGGCCAACGTCCTGACTTTC,CTWSARTARPGANVLTF,-,TRBJ2-6,TRBV30,-
TGTGCCAGCAGCTCGTCTGGGACCTACGAGCAGTACTTC,CASSSSGTYEQYF,-,TRBJ2-7,TRBV7-8,-
TGTGCCAGCTTCCGGGGGGCGGTAGCGGGAGTGGACGGGGAGCTGTTTTTT,CASFRGAVAGVDGELFF,-,TRBJ2-2,TRBV7-2,TRBD2
TGTGCCAGTAGTATAGTCCGAGGCGACACTGAAGCTTTCTTT,CASSIVRGDTEAFF,-,TRBJ1-1,TRBV19,-
TGTGCCAGCAGTCCGCAGTACACCGGGGAGCTGTTTTTT,CASSPQYTGELFF,-,TRBJ2-2,TRBV6-5,-
TGTGCCAGCAGTTTCACAGGGTATCGCGGCTACACCTTC,CASSFTGYRGYTF,-,TRBJ1-2,TRBV27,-
TGTGCAGCCGGGAGGAACACTGAAGCTTTCTTT,CAAGRNTEAFF,-,TRBJ1-1,TRBV19,-
TGCGCCAGCAGCCACCCTCGTACGGGAATCAGCGGGGAGCTGTTTTTT,CASSHPRTGISGELFF,-,TRBJ2-2,TRBV5-1,-
TGTGCCAGCAGCACCGGACAGGGGAACACCGGGGAGCTGTTTTTT,CASSTGQGNTGELFF,-,TRBJ2-2,TRBV9,TRBD1
TGTGCCAGCAGTGATGCGGGAGGTATTGAGCAGTTCTTC,CASSDAGGIEQFF,-,TRBJ2-1,TRBV2,TRBD2
TGTGCCAGCAGCCGTTTAGCTACAAGCACAGATACGCAGTATTTT,CASSRLATSTDTQYF,-,TRBJ2-3,TRBV7-2,-
TGTGCCAGCTCACCGGCCTTGGGCAATTACAATGAGCAGTTCTTC,CASSPALGNYNEQFF,once,TRBJ2-1,TRBV18,-
TGTGCCAGCAGTGACGCACGCCGGGGGAACACTGAAGCTTTCTTT,CASSDARRGNTEAFF,few,TRBJ1-1,TRBV6-6,-
TGTGCCACCGGGACCCCCCGGAGGAATGAGCAGTTCTTC,CATGTPRRNEQFF,once,TRBJ2-1,TRBV6-6,-
TGTGCCAGCAGCTTCTTGTTCACAGATACGCAGTATTTT,CASSFLFTDTQYF,-,TRBJ2-3,TRBV5-6,-
TGCGCCAGCAGCTTGGCGGACATTGGCGAAAAACTGTTTTTT,CASSLADIGEKLFF,once,TRBJ1-4,TRBV5-1,-
TGTGCCACCAGCAGAGATGGCACCATTTATATTGGCTACACCTTC,CATSRDGTIYIGYTF,-,TRBJ1-2,TRBV15,-
-,CASSLKGGRSPSIF,-,TRBJ1-5,TRBV28,-
TGTGCCAGCAGCTGGACAGGGACCGGGGCCAACGTCCTGACTTTC,CASSWTGTGANVLTF,-,TRBJ2-6,TRBV5-4,TRBD1